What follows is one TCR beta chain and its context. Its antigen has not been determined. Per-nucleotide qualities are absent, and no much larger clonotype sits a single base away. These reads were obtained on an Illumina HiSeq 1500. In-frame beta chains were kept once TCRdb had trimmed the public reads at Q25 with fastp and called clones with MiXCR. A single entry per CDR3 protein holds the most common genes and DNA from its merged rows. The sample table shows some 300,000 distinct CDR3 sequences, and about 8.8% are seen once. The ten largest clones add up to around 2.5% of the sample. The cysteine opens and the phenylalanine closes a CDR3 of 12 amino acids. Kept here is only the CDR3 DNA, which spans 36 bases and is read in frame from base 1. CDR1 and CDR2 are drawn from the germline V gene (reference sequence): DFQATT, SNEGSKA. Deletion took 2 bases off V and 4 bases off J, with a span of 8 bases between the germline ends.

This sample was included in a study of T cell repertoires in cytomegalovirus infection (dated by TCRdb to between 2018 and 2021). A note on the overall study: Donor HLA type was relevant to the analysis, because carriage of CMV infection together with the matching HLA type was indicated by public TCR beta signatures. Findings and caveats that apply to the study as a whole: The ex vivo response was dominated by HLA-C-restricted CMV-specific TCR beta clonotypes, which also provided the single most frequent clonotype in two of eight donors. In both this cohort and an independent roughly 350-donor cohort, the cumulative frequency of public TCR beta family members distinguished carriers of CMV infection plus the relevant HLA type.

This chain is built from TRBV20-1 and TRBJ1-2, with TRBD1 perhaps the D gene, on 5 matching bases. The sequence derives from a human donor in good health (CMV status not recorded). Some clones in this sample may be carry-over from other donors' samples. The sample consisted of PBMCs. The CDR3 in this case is CSARQGSYGYTF. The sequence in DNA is TGCAGTGCTAGACAGGGAAGCTATGGCTACACCTTC.